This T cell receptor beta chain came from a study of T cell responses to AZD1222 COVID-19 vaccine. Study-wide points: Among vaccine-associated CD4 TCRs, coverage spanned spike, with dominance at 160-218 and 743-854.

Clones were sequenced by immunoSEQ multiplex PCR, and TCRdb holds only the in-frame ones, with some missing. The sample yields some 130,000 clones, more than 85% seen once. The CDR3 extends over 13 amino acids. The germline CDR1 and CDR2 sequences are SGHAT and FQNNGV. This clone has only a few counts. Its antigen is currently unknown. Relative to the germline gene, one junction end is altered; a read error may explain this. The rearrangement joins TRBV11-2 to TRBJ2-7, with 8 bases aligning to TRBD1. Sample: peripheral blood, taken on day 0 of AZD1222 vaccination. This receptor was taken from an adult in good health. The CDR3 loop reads CASSLYQGAVSNF. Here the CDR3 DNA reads TGTGCCAGCAGCTTATATCAGGGGGCGGTGTCCAACTTC.